Listed below are T cell receptor beta chains from one sample, sequenced in a study of T cells in Graves' hyperthyroidism and ophthalmopathy. TCRdb itself ran the multiplex PCR reads through MiXCR, one entry per CDR3 protein. The sample shows fewer than 750,000 distinct CDR3 sequences, around 15% of them seen only once. What was sequenced was blood. These receptors all stem from a woman between 40 and 55 years old with Graves' ophthalmopathy. Each CDR3 is given with its conserved first and last residue. Each record gives: V gene, J gene, CDR3 protein.

TRBV29-1	TRBJ2-7	CSVDTSYEQYF
TRBV10-1	TRBJ1-3	CASSNSGLRNSGNTIYF
TRBV7-9	TRBJ1-1	CASSFSGRGNTEAFF
TRBV3-1	TRBJ2-2	CASMPGAGELFF
TRBV12-3/TRBV12-4	TRBJ1-1	CASSLGGLFEAFF
TRBV3-1	TRBJ2-7	CASKTGTQSSYEQYF
TRBV7-2	TRBJ1-1	CASKVAEVWTEAFF
TRBV11-2	TRBJ2-2	CASSVGLDGELFF
TRBV9	TRBJ2-1	CASSVAASGGGNEQFF
TRBV6-5	TRBJ1-2	CASTYALRGGYTF
TRBV6-5	TRBJ2-2	CASTLAPSNTGELFF
TRBV19	TRBJ1-2	CASSAGSSWAYTF
TRBV20-1	TRBJ1-5	CSATPGLNNQPQHF
TRBV30	TRBJ2-7	CAWSVTSGAYEQYF
TRBV15	TRBJ2-1	CATSERTASGTSRFF
TRBV28	TRBJ2-7	CASSRTGFWEQYF
TRBV19	TRBJ1-1	CASINPEGRNTEAFF
TRBV28	TRBJ2-7	CASSSSGTEFSYEQYF
TRBV2	TRBJ2-2	CASRWDVNTGELFF